A single sample gave rise to the 9 T cell receptor beta chains below, sequenced in a study of human T cells and chemical hapten exposure. TCRdb re-called the RACE reads through MiXCR, storing one row per CDR3 protein. The sample holds 370,000 or so distinct CDR3 sequences, more than 4.5% seen once. Time point given: patch test 1, 2 weeks after DPC sensitization. Treatment denoted: therapeutic diphenylcyclopropenone sensitization with weekly scalp DPC. Sequencing used whole blood, obtained in connection with sensitization to the hapten diphenylcyclopropenone (DPC). Receptors were obtained from a woman in her fifties or sixties with alopecia areata. Some clones in this sample may be carry-over from other donors' samples.

This clonotype has at least ten counts. The V call is TRBV6-5, the J call TRBJ2-1; possible D gene TRBD1, 6 bases. The V end was cut by 6 bases, the J end by 2 bases, with 14 bases between. Germline CDR1 is MNHEY and CDR2 is SVGAGI. There are 15 residues in the CDR3. Here the CDR3 DNA reads TGTGCCAGCAGCCTTGGGACACCTACCTACAATGAGCAGTTCTTC. The encoded protein is CASSLGTPTYNEQFF.

This clonotype was counted ten times or more. This sequence joins TRBV12-3 or TRBV12-4 and TRBJ1-6, with no clear D. Trimming stripped 3 bases from V and 6 bases from J, with 9 bases between. The CDR3 contains 14 residues. In DNA form, the CDR3 reads TGTGCCAGCAGTTTTGCGAGTTTTAATTCACCCCTCCACTTT. Translating it yields CASSFASFNSPLHF.

J is TRBJ2-5 and V is TRBV11-2; TRBD2 aligns across 11 bases. CDR3 length: 17 residues. Germline V gives CDR1 SGHAT, CDR2 FQNNGV. Trimming at V came to 6 bases and at J to 0 bases, leaving 9 bases not matched to a gene. The chain's CDR3 is CASSISLAGGHQETQYF. As DNA, the CDR3 is TGTGCCAGCAGTATAAGTCTAGCGGGGGGCCACCAAGAGACCCAGTACTTC.

This clonotype was observed at least ten times. V usage is TRBV11-2 and J usage is TRBJ2-3, with D possibly matching TRBD2 (6 bases). V was clipped by 0 bases and J by 4 bases, with 8 bases between them. The CDR3 loop spans 14 amino acids. Looked up from germline, CDR1 is SGHAT and CDR2 is FQNNGV. The CDR3 DNA reads TGTGCCAGCAGCTTAGAAGGCGGGGCAGATACGCAGTATTTT. It translates to CASSLEGGADTQYF.

This clonotype was recorded many times. The CDR3 DNA sequence: TGTGCCACCAGCAGTCACAGGAACACTGAAGCTTTCTTT. Its translation: CATSSHRNTEAFF. J is TRBJ1-1 and V is TRBV15; D unclear. The CDR3 runs 13 residues. CDR1 LNHNV and CDR2 YYDKDF come from the germline V gene (reference sequence). The V end was cut by 3 bases, the J end by 1 base, with 6 bases between.

This clonotype was detected many times. J is TRBJ1-1 and V is TRBV11-2; D call uncertain. Per the germline V gene, CDR1 is SGHAT and CDR2 is FQNNGV. CDR3 length equals 13 residues. Trimming removed 4 bases from V and 4 bases from J, with 10 bases in between. The CDR3 DNA follows: TGTGCCAGCAGCTCGGCGGCCGCCACTGAAGCTTTCTTT. It yields the protein CASSSAAATEAFF.

V is TRBV6-1 and J is TRBJ1-4; 10 bases fit TRBD1. Germline loops: CDR1 MNHNS, CDR2 SASEGT. The CDR3 totals 16 residues. The V and J ends lost 5 bases and 4 bases, in that order; junction bases with no gene match: 7. CDR3 sequence reads: CASSSAGTGVNEKLFF. CDR3 nucleotide sequence: TGTGCCAGCAGTTCGGCCGGGACAGGGGTTAATGAAAAACTGTTTTTT.

This clonotype has ten or more counts. This chain links TRBV20-1 with TRBJ2-2, with D tentatively TRBD2 (5 bases). Trimming removed 6 bases at V and 2 bases at J, with 16 bases between. Germline V gene lookup returns CDR1 DFQATT and CDR2 SNEGSKA (reference sequence). This CDR3 has 15 residues. Here the CDR3 DNA reads TGCAGTGCCACGACGGTGCGGGTAAACACCGGGGAGCTGTTTTTT. Its translation: CSATTVRVNTGELFF.

This clonotype came up many times. V gene TRBV6-5 combines with J gene TRBJ1-6, with 8 nucleotides matching TRBD1. Germline V gives CDR1 MNHEY, CDR2 SVGAGI. Germline trimming cut 5 bases from V and 7 bases from J; bases unmatched to any gene: 7. This CDR3 has 15 amino acids. The CDR3: CASSPDRVRNSPLHF. In nucleotides, the CDR3 is TGTGCCAGCAGTCCGGACAGGGTCAGGAATTCACCCCTCCACTTT.